A selection of T cell receptor beta chains follows, all from one sample in a study of blood T cells in healthy people across ages. TCRdb passed the 5' RACE reads through MiXCR, listing each CDR3 protein once. The sample lists roughly 800,000 distinct CDR3 sequences; 20% to 30% were seen once. The sample also formed part of further work on T cells of mothers and their children.

Sequencing input: blood. The origin of the receptors is a boy aged 5 to 17 in good health. Both conserved end residues are part of each CDR3. A D gene is named only where the DNA matches it firmly. A row's size may be missing; if present it is once, few, many or a size class.

v_gene: TRBV5-1; j_gene: TRBJ1-1; abundance: -; d_gene: TRBD1; CDR3nt: TGCGCCAGCAGGCCGGGACAGGGGGATTTATTCTACGCTGAAGCTTTCTTT; CDR3aa: CASRPGQGDLFYAEAFF
v_gene: TRBV5-6; j_gene: TRBJ2-7; abundance: -; d_gene: -; CDR3nt: TGTGCCAGCAGCTCTAGGGTTAAGCAGTACTTC; CDR3aa: CASSSRVKQYF
v_gene: TRBV10-3; j_gene: TRBJ2-4; abundance: -; d_gene: -; CDR3nt: TGTGCCATCAGTGCCACCGGGGAGACAAACATTCAGTACTTC; CDR3aa: CAISATGETNIQYF
v_gene: TRBV25-1; j_gene: TRBJ2-7; abundance: -; d_gene: -; CDR3nt: TGTGCCAGCAGTGAATGGCGAGGGAACGAGCAGTACTTC; CDR3aa: CASSEWRGNEQYF
v_gene: TRBV3-1; j_gene: TRBJ2-7; abundance: -; d_gene: TRBD2; CDR3nt: TGTGCCAGCAGCCAAGCTAGCGGGACGATCTCCTACGAGCAGTACTTC; CDR3aa: CASSQASGTISYEQYF
v_gene: TRBV27; j_gene: TRBJ1-1; abundance: once; d_gene: -; CDR3nt: TGTGCCAGCAGTTTTAACGGGGCGGGGGAATCTGAAGCTTTCTTT; CDR3aa: CASSFNGAGESEAFF
v_gene: TRBV7-2; j_gene: TRBJ2-1; abundance: -; d_gene: -; CDR3nt: TGTGCCAGCAGCAGGCCAGGGTCTCTTGAGCAGTTCTTC; CDR3aa: CASSRPGSLEQFF
v_gene: TRBV20-1; j_gene: TRBJ2-6; abundance: -; d_gene: -; CDR3nt: TGCAGTGCTACCCAATCTCCAAGCTCTGGGGCCAACGTCCAGACTTTC; CDR3aa: CSATQSPSSGANVQTF
v_gene: TRBV11-2; j_gene: TRBJ2-2; abundance: few; d_gene: TRBD1; CDR3nt: TGTGCCAGCAGCCTGAAGGGACAGGGAGAGAACACCGGGGAGCTGTTTTTT; CDR3aa: CASSLKGQGENTGELFF
v_gene: TRBV30; j_gene: TRBJ2-7; abundance: -; d_gene: TRBD2; CDR3nt: TGTGCCTGGGACCCTAGCGGGGGGTCCGCCTACGAGCAGTACTTC; CDR3aa: CAWDPSGGSAYEQYF
v_gene: TRBV7-3; j_gene: TRBJ1-6; abundance: few; d_gene: -; CDR3nt: TGTGCCAGCAGCCCTGGGACACCCGATAATTCACCCCTCCACTTT; CDR3aa: CASSPGTPDNSPLHF
v_gene: TRBV9; j_gene: TRBJ2-3; abundance: few; d_gene: -; CDR3nt: TGTGCCAGCAGCGTAGTGGCGGACACAGATACGCAGTATTTT; CDR3aa: CASSVVADTDTQYF
v_gene: TRBV6-1; j_gene: TRBJ2-5; abundance: few; d_gene: TRBD1; CDR3nt: TGTGCCAGCAGCAATCCCGGGACAGGGATACGAGAGACCCAGTACTTC; CDR3aa: CASSNPGTGIRETQYF
v_gene: TRBV12-3/TRBV12-4; j_gene: TRBJ1-4; abundance: -; d_gene: TRBD1; CDR3nt: TGTGCCAGCAGCCCTTACAGGGGAGAGTCGGGTGAAAAACTGTTTTTT; CDR3aa: CASSPYRGESGEKLFF
v_gene: TRBV2; j_gene: TRBJ2-7; abundance: few; d_gene: -; CDR3nt: TGTGCCAGCAGTTATCTCGGTCTGGGCGCTTCGGGGTACGAGCAGTACTTC; CDR3aa: CASSYLGLGASGYEQYF
v_gene: TRBV6-5; j_gene: TRBJ1-6; abundance: -; d_gene: -; CDR3nt: TGTGCCAGCAGTTTCCAGGGAGGTCGGTCACCCCTCCACTTT; CDR3aa: CASSFQGGRSPLHF
v_gene: TRBV28; j_gene: TRBJ2-5; abundance: few; d_gene: TRBD1; CDR3nt: TGTGCCAGCAGTCGGACAGGGGTCCAAGAGACCCAGTACTTC; CDR3aa: CASSRTGVQETQYF
v_gene: TRBV12-3/TRBV12-4; j_gene: TRBJ1-3; abundance: -; d_gene: -; CDR3nt: TGTGCCAGCAGTTTTGACGGGAGGAACACCATATATTTT; CDR3aa: CASSFDGRNTIYF
v_gene: TRBV4-1; j_gene: TRBJ2-5; abundance: -; d_gene: TRBD2; CDR3nt: TGCGCCAGCAGCCTCCGAGCGGGGCCAGACGGGCAGGAGACCCAGTACTTC; CDR3aa: CASSLRAGPDGQETQYF
v_gene: TRBV27; j_gene: TRBJ2-2; abundance: -; d_gene: -; CDR3nt: TGTGCCAGCACCTCAGCCTCGAACACCGGGGAGCTGTTTTTT; CDR3aa: CASTSASNTGELFF
v_gene: TRBV29-1; j_gene: TRBJ2-3; abundance: -; d_gene: -; CDR3nt: TGCAGCGTAGACACAGGCACAGATACGCAGTATTTT; CDR3aa: CSVDTGTDTQYF
v_gene: TRBV6-1; j_gene: TRBJ2-4; abundance: -; d_gene: -; CDR3nt: TGCGCCAGCAGTGAAGGGGGTGGCAAAAACATTCAGTACTTC; CDR3aa: CASSEGGGKNIQYF
v_gene: TRBV13; j_gene: TRBJ2-7; abundance: -; d_gene: -; CDR3nt: TGTGCCAGCAGCTTAGGGTGGGCCTACGAGCAGTACTTC; CDR3aa: CASSLGWAYEQYF
v_gene: TRBV2; j_gene: TRBJ2-1; abundance: -; d_gene: TRBD1; CDR3nt: TGTGCCAGCAGATCCGGGACAGGGGTCAATGAGCAGTTCTTC; CDR3aa: CASRSGTGVNEQFF
v_gene: TRBV7-8; j_gene: TRBJ2-3; abundance: -; d_gene: TRBD2; CDR3nt: TGTGCCAGCAGCTGGGCTAGCGGGGCCTCTAGCACAGATACGCAGTATTTT; CDR3aa: CASSWASGASSTDTQYF
v_gene: TRBV4-1; j_gene: TRBJ2-1; abundance: few; d_gene: TRBD1; CDR3nt: TGCGCCAGCAGCCAAGAGGGAGTTGGGACAGGCAATGAGCAGTTCTTC; CDR3aa: CASSQEGVGTGNEQFF
v_gene: TRBV29-1; j_gene: TRBJ2-7; abundance: few; d_gene: -; CDR3nt: TGCAGCGTTGGGACAGTTTACGAGCAGTACTTC; CDR3aa: CSVGTVYEQYF
v_gene: TRBV20-1; j_gene: TRBJ2-7; abundance: -; d_gene: -; CDR3nt: TGCAGTGCTAGTTCCGGGAGAGTATTCTTCTACGAGCAGTACTTC; CDR3aa: CSASSGRVFFYEQYF
v_gene: TRBV5-1; j_gene: TRBJ1-1; abundance: few; d_gene: -; CDR3nt: TGCGCCAGCAGCTTGGCCACGGGGGGAGGTCGCACTGAAGCTTTCTTT; CDR3aa: CASSLATGGGRTEAFF
v_gene: TRBV14; j_gene: TRBJ2-1; abundance: few; d_gene: -; CDR3nt: TGTGCCAGCAGTCCCAACCCCAATGAGCAGTTCTTC; CDR3aa: CASSPNPNEQFF
v_gene: TRBV6-6; j_gene: TRBJ2-1; abundance: -; d_gene: -; CDR3nt: TGTGCCAGCAGTCGCGACCTACCCTCATACAATGAGCAGTTCTTC; CDR3aa: CASSRDLPSYNEQFF
v_gene: TRBV7-9; j_gene: TRBJ1-4; abundance: -; d_gene: TRBD1; CDR3nt: TGTGCCAGCAGCCGAGAGGGACAGGGAGGCGAAAAACTGTTTTTT; CDR3aa: CASSREGQGGEKLFF
v_gene: TRBV6-5; j_gene: TRBJ2-7; abundance: -; d_gene: TRBD1; CDR3nt: TGTGCCAGCAGTTACCCCCGGGACAGGGGGCACCCCTACGAGCAGTACTTC; CDR3aa: CASSYPRDRGHPYEQYF
v_gene: TRBV5-1; j_gene: TRBJ2-7; abundance: few; d_gene: -; CDR3nt: TGCGCCAGCAGCTTCACGGGGGCTAGGACCTACGAGCAGTACTTC; CDR3aa: CASSFTGARTYEQYF
v_gene: TRBV28; j_gene: TRBJ2-1; abundance: -; d_gene: TRBD2; CDR3nt: TGTGCCAGCACCCTGGGGGGGGGTATGGCCTACAATGAGCAGTTCTTC; CDR3aa: CASTLGGGMAYNEQFF